One and the same sample provided the 21 T cell receptor beta chains below, sequenced in a study of shared clonotypes between healthy human individuals. Method: immunoSEQ multiplex PCR; TCRdb's copy keeps in-frame clones and lacks some. The sample lists roughly 850,000 clones; roughly 96% were seen once. Naive CD8 populations comprised CD45RO-negative cells positively selected for CCR7, excluding terminally differentiated effector memory CD45RA+ cells. Sequencing was done on a sample of naive CD8+ T cells sorted from blood. The receptors derive from a man between 25 and 39 years old in good health.

The count of this clone is one. The J gene is TRBJ2-7, the V gene TRBV7-9, with 10 positions matching TRBD1. V was pared by 4 bases and J by 4 bases, with 7 bases of the junction left unmatched. CDR1 and CDR2 (germline): SEHNR, FQNEAQ (reference sequence). This CDR3 is built from 15 residues. The CDR3, as DNA: TGTGCCAGCAGCTCAACAGGACAGGGGGTTTACGAGCAGTACTTC. Protein: CASSSTGQGVYEQYF.

The rearrangement uses TRBV11-2 and TRBJ2-7, with D possibly TRBD2 on 5 matching bases. Trimming removed 10 bases at V and 1 base at J, with 14 bases between. The germline gives CDR1 SGHAT, CDR2 FQNNGV. The CDR3 spans 13 residues. The CDR3 loop is CATSRGGSYEQYF. In DNA, the CDR3 is TGTGCCACATCTCGAGGCGGGTCCTACGAGCAGTACTTC.

The chain employs TRBV29-1 and TRBJ1-1; the D is unclear. Germline CDR1 and CDR2: SQVTM and ANQGSEA. V shed 3 bases and J shed 1 base, with 9 bases lying between them. CDR3 length: 13 residues. The CDR3 spells CSVDSLKNTEAFF. The CDR3 DNA reads as TGCAGCGTTGACTCACTGAAGAACACTGAAGCTTTCTTT.

CDR3 nucleotide sequence: TGTGCCAGCAGTTTTTGGGCCCGGGAGGGGGACGAGCAGTACTTC. Protein: CASSFWAREGDEQYF. V and J are TRBV28 and TRBJ2-7, with TRBD2 matching 8 bases. The length of the CDR3 is 15 residues. The V and J ends lost 3 bases and 5 bases, in that order; junction bases with no gene match: 9. CDR1 is MDHEN, CDR2 SYDVKM, per germline.

This clone was seen once. This chain links TRBV18 with TRBJ2-7; tentatively, D is TRBD2 (5 bases). This CDR3 comprises 14 residues. Trimming took 2 bases from V and 4 from J, leaving 12 bases between them. Germline values: CDR1 KGHSH, CDR2 LQKENI. CDR3 amino acids: CASSPGSGEYEQYF. CDR3 nucleotide sequence: TGTGCCAGCTCACCAGGGAGCGGAGAATACGAGCAGTACTTC.

The V call is TRBV29-1, the J call TRBJ2-1; D gene uncertain. The germline V and J ends were trimmed by 6 bases and 0 bases, with 12 bases remaining between them. The CDR3 loop spans 14 amino acids. Germline CDR1 is SQVTM and CDR2 is ANQGSEA. Here the CDR3 reads CSVAYRGSYNEQFF. The CDR3 DNA reads as TGCAGCGTGGCATACAGAGGCTCCTACAATGAGCAGTTCTTC.

The genes are TRBV11-2 and TRBJ2-7; D might be TRBD1 or TRBD2, each matching 5 bases. Germline V gene lookup returns CDR1 SGHAT and CDR2 FQNNGV. The CDR3 is made up of 13 amino acids. Trimming removed 5 bases at V and 3 bases at J, with 11 bases between. This CDR3 is CASSRGPDYEQYF. The CDR3 DNA reads as TGTGCCAGCAGCCGGGGCCCAGACTACGAGCAGTACTTC.

The chain couples TRBV7-9 to TRBJ2-7, with 9 bases lining up with TRBD1. V lost 5 bases to trimming and J lost 2 bases; unmatched junction nucleotides: 10. Germline CDR1 is SEHNR and CDR2 is FQNEAQ (reference sequence). This CDR3 region has 16 residues. The CDR3 is CASSGFPRQGAYEQYF. The CDR3 DNA follows: TGTGCCAGCAGCGGTTTCCCGCGACAGGGGGCCTACGAGCAGTACTTC.

V and J are TRBV7-9 and TRBJ2-1, with D possibly matching TRBD2 (5 bases). Germline values: CDR1 SEHNR, CDR2 FQNEAQ (reference sequence). Trimming cost V 5 bases and J 3 bases, with 20 bases left between them. This CDR3 is built from 17 residues. The CDR3 here is CASSRAPPSGNYNEQFF. Written as DNA, the CDR3 is TGTGCCAGCAGCCGTGCTCCCCCCTCGGGAAACTACAATGAGCAGTTCTTC.

This clone was found once. The V gene is TRBV7-6, the J gene TRBJ2-5; D assignment may be TRBD1 or TRBD2 (5 bases each). Germline V gene lookup returns CDR1 SGHVS and CDR2 FNYEAQ. The CDR3 has 13 residues. With 5 bases removed from V and 9 bases from J, the gap between germline ends came to 16 bases. CDR3 sequence (DNA): TGTGCCAGCAGCCCCAGGGACGGTTGGGCCCAGTACTTC. Protein: CASSPRDGWAQYF.

The V and J genes are TRBV7-9 and TRBJ2-5, with 7 bases lining up with TRBD1. After removal of 5 bases from V and 0 bases from J, the junction contained 6 bases not matched to a gene. The germline CDR1 and CDR2 sequences are SEHNR and FQNEAQ (reference sequence). This CDR3 has 15 residues. Written as DNA, the CDR3 is TGTGCCAGCAGCACACGACAGGGTTACCAAGAGACCCAGTACTTC. Translated, it gives CASSTRQGYQETQYF.

In the case of this clone: The same CDR3 can be traced to other DNA sequences in this sample. This chain joins TRBV5-6 and TRBJ2-7, with D possibly being TRBD2 (5 bases). This CDR3 region has 13 residues. Looked up from germline, CDR1 is SGHDT and CDR2 is YYEEEE. Trimming removed 5 bases at V and 1 base at J, with 10 bases between. CDR3 nucleotide sequence: TGTGCCAGCAGTTACGGCGGGTCCTACGAGCAGTACTTC. This codes for CASSYGGSYEQYF.

This chain connects TRBV11-2 to TRBJ2-3, with TRBD1 as a possible D gene (6 bases). In germline, CDR1 is SGHAT, CDR2 FQNNGV. CDR3 length equals 14 residues. Trimming removed 6 bases from V and 1 base from J, with 11 bases in between. The CDR3 is CASRRWTGTDTQYF. For the CDR3, the DNA is TGTGCCAGCAGACGCTGGACAGGCACAGATACGCAGTATTTT.

V gene TRBV4-2 combines with J gene TRBJ2-7, with TRBD1 as a possible D gene (5 bases). V lost 0 bases, J lost 1 base, and 13 bases lay in between. The CDR3 has 16 amino acids. Germline-derived CDR1 and CDR2 are LGHNA and YNFKEQ. CDR3: CASSQDAGFSSYEQYF. The CDR3 DNA reads as TGTGCCAGCAGCCAAGACGCAGGGTTCTCATCCTACGAGCAGTACTTC.

The chain recombines TRBV11-2 with TRBJ2-7, with D possibly TRBD1 on 6 matching bases. CDR1 is SGHAT, CDR2 FQNNGV, per germline. Trimming pared 3 bases from V and 2 bases from J, leaving 14 bases between. The CDR3 has 15 amino acids. The CDR3, as DNA: TGTGCCAGCAGCTTTGGCTTAACAGGGCCCTACGAGCAGTACTTC. This gives the protein CASSFGLTGPYEQYF.

This clone was seen a single time. V and J are TRBV6-1 and TRBJ2-7; 7 bases align to TRBD1. Per the germline V gene, CDR1 is MNHNS and CDR2 is SASEGT. Unmatched junction bases numbered 12, after V lost 10 bases and J lost 6 bases. The CDR3 runs to 13 residues. DNA for the CDR3: TGTGCCACCCCAGGGACAGCCTCTACCGAGCAGTACTTC. Translated: CATPGTASTEQYF.

The chain joins TRBV28 to TRBJ1-4, with 8 bases matching TRBD1. Germline V gene lookup returns CDR1 MDHEN and CDR2 SYDVKM. The V gene end was trimmed by 5 bases and the J gene end by 5 bases; junction bases not matched to a gene: 13. This CDR3 region has 17 residues. The CDR3 DNA follows: TGTGCCAGCAGTAACGGACAGGGCAGCATTTTCAATGAAAAACTGTTTTTT. It is translated as CASSNGQGSIFNEKLFF.

The rearrangement links TRBV28 to TRBJ1-1; D is unclear. The V end was cut by 1 base, the J end by 7 bases, with 13 bases between. Per germline, CDR1 MDHEN and CDR2 SYDVKM. This CDR3 has 14 amino acids. CDR3: CASSLFGWQNEAFF. CDR3 DNA: TGTGCCAGCAGTTTATTCGGTTGGCAGAATGAAGCTTTCTTT.

The chain combines TRBV9 with TRBJ1-2; tentative D call: TRBD1 (5 bases). Germline CDR1 SGDLS, CDR2 YYNGEE. V was cut by 0 bases and J by 13 bases, with 13 bases left in between. This CDR3 has 12 residues. CDR3 DNA sequence: TGTGCCAGCAGCGTAGAGGGGCAGCGATCCACCTTC. It specifies CASSVEGQRSTF. The full variable domain, in which reference TRBV9 and TRBJ1-2 provide the parts outside the CDR3, is DSGVTQTPKHLITATGQRVTLRCSPRSGDLSVYWYQQSLDQGLQFLIQYYNGEERAKGNILERFSAQQFPDLHSELNLSSLELGDSALYFCASSVEGQRSTFGSGTRLTVV.

The CDR3: CASSPGTNRGETQYF. The DNA of the CDR3 is TGCGCCAGCAGCCCCGGGACCAACCGGGGGGAGACCCAGTACTTC. The rearrangement joins TRBV5-1 to TRBJ2-5; weak D call: TRBD2 (6 bases). The CDR3 extends over 15 amino acids. CDR1 is SGHRS and CDR2 is YFSETQ in the germline V gene. V lost 4 bases, J lost 5 bases, and 18 bases lay in between. Drawing the rest from reference TRBV5-1 and TRBJ2-5, the complete variable domain is KAGVTQTPRYLIKTRGQQVTLSCSPISGHRSVSWYQQTPGQGLQFLFEYFSETQRNKGNFPGRFSGRQFSNSRSEMNVSTLELGDSALYLCASSPGTNRGETQYFGPGTRLLVL.

As regards this clone: Within the sample, other DNA sequences also encode this same CDR3. This chain links TRBV27 with TRBJ2-3; D is possibly TRBD2 (5 bases). V was pared by 5 bases and J by 2 bases, with 11 bases between. Germline V gives CDR1 MNHEY, CDR2 SMNVEV (reference sequence). The CDR3 has 14 amino acids. CDR3 coding DNA: TGTGCCAGCAGTCTACTAGACCCCACAGATACGCAGTATTTT. This codes for CASSLLDPTDTQYF.